This TCR beta chain originates from a study of cytomegalovirus exposure and HLA in healthy donors. Findings and limits, study-wide: TCR beta chains associated with HLA were, in a later analysis, more clonally expanded than equally common others.

V was pared by 6 bases and J by 12 bases, with 8 bases of the junction left unmatched. CDR1 is PRHDT, CDR2 FYEKMQ, per germline (reference sequence). The CDR3 is 12 amino acids. PCR amplification relied on 60 Vbeta primers (plus 13 Jbeta primers). Only in-frame clones appear in the TCRdb table, and some are missing; sequencing was by immunoSEQ multiplex PCR. The top ten hold more than 15% of the sample, which has roughly 100,000 clones, roughly 13% seen once. This clone was seen more than once but under ten times. What it recognizes is unknown. This sequence was found in a man aged 35 to 55 in good health and CMV-seropositive. Sequenced input: PBMCs. The gene calls are TRBV13 and TRBJ1-1; 9 bases map to TRBD1. The CDR3 DNA reads TGTGCCAGCAGTTCCGGGACAGGGACCACTTTCTTT. As protein: CASSSGTGTTFF.